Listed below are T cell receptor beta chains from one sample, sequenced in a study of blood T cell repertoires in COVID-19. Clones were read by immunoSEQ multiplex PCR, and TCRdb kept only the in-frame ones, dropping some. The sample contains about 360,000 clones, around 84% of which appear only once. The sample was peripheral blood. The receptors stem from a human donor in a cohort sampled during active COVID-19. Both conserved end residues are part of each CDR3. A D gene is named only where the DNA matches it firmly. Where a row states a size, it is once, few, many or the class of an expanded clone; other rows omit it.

CDR3: CASSGLGASETQYF
DNA: TGTGCCAGCAGCGGACTAGGGGCGAGTGAGACCCAGTACTTC
V: TRBV7-2
size: -
J: TRBJ2-5
D: TRBD2

CDR3: CASSQGLAIGELFF
DNA: TGTGCCAGCAGCCAGGGACTAGCGATCGGGGAGCTGTTTTTT
V: TRBV3-1/TRBV3-2
size: -
J: TRBJ2-2
D: TRBD2

CDR3: CASSRTGTSEGTRDTQYF
DNA: TGTGCCAGCAGCCGGACCGGGACCTCGGAAGGGACACGGGATACGCAGTATTTT
V: TRBV5-4
size: -
J: TRBJ2-3
D: -

CDR3: CASSTGGLNEKLFF
DNA: TGCGCCAGCAGCACAGGGGGTTTGAATGAAAAACTGTTTTTT
V: TRBV5-1
size: -
J: TRBJ1-4
D: TRBD1

CDR3: CASINPLGDKRHGYTF
DNA: TGTGCCAGTATTAACCCTCTGGGGGACAAGAGACATGGCTACACCTTC
V: TRBV19
size: once
J: TRBJ1-2
D: -

CDR3: CALRVAGGPSYNEQFF
DNA: TGTGCTTTGCGGGTAGCGGGAGGGCCCTCCTACAATGAGCAGTTCTTC
V: TRBV30
size: -
J: TRBJ2-1
D: TRBD2

CDR3: CASRTGTVNEKLFF
DNA: TGTGCCAGCAGGACGGGGACAGTTAATGAAAAACTGTTTTTT
V: TRBV2
size: -
J: TRBJ1-4
D: TRBD1

CDR3: CASSQDLTSQPQHF
DNA: TGCGCCAGCAGCCAAGATCTAACTAGTCAGCCCCAGCATTTT
V: TRBV4-1
size: -
J: TRBJ1-5
D: -

CDR3: CSAAGVAYGYTF
DNA: TGCAGCGCCGCAGGGGTTGCCTATGGCTACACCTTC
V: TRBV29-1
size: -
J: TRBJ1-2
D: -

CDR3: CASSERVLEQYF
DNA: TGTGCCAGCAGTGAACGGGTATTGGAGCAGTACTTC
V: TRBV6-1
size: -
J: TRBJ2-7
D: -

CDR3: CASSSTPGDSGNTIYF
DNA: TGCGCCAGCAGCTCAACCCCAGGGGATTCTGGAAACACCATATATTTT
V: TRBV5-1
size: -
J: TRBJ1-3
D: -

CDR3: CASRLAGSTDTQYF
DNA: TGTGCCAGCAGACTAGCGGGGAGCACAGATACGCAGTATTTT
V: TRBV3-1/TRBV3-2
size: -
J: TRBJ2-3
D: TRBD2

CDR3: CASSPETSGGDSYNEQFF
DNA: TGTGCCAGCAGCCCGGAGACTAGCGGGGGGGACTCCTACAATGAGCAGTTCTTC
V: TRBV5-8
size: -
J: TRBJ2-1
D: TRBD2

CDR3: CASSLATPTGHQPQHF
DNA: TGTGCCAGCAGCTTAGCGACCCCGACAGGGCATCAGCCCCAGCATTTT
V: TRBV7-9
size: -
J: TRBJ1-5
D: TRBD1

CDR3: CASSPPPAGETQYF
DNA: TGTGCCAGCAGCCCCCCCCCGGCAGGGGAGACCCAGTACTTC
V: TRBV11-1
size: once
J: TRBJ2-5
D: -

CDR3: CASSPSTGGGLKLFF
DNA: TGTGCCAGCAGCCCCTCGACAGGGGGGGGATTAAAGCTGTTTTTT
V: TRBV6-2/TRBV6-3
size: -
J: TRBJ2-2
D: TRBD1

CDR3: CASSVGGARADTQYF
DNA: TGTGCCAGCAGCGTTGGGGGGGCTAGGGCAGATACGCAGTATTTT
V: TRBV9
size: -
J: TRBJ2-3
D: -

CDR3: CASSSDREVFVGYTF
DNA: TGTGCCAGCAGTTCGGACAGGGAGGTCTTCGTAGGCTACACCTTC
V: TRBV28
size: -
J: TRBJ1-2
D: TRBD1

CDR3: CASKPGQSLNYGYTF
DNA: TGTGCCAGTAAGCCCGGACAGTCCCTAAACTATGGCTACACCTTC
V: TRBV19
size: -
J: TRBJ1-2
D: -

CDR3: CSVQGAGELFF
DNA: TGCAGCGTGCAGGGGGCCGGGGAGCTGTTTTTT
V: TRBV29-1
size: -
J: TRBJ2-2
D: TRBD1

CDR3: CGSRDSSYNEQFF
DNA: TGTGGGAGTCGGGACAGCTCCTACAATGAGCAGTTCTTC
V: TRBV27
size: -
J: TRBJ2-1
D: TRBD1

CDR3: CSARAAVGQYF
DNA: TGCAGTGCTAGGGCTGCGGTAGGGCAGTACTTC
V: TRBV20-1
size: -
J: TRBJ2-7
D: -

CDR3: CASSPDLRSSSYNEQFF
DNA: TGTGCCAGCAGCCCAGACTTGAGATCTAGCTCCTACAATGAGCAGTTCTTC
V: TRBV11-2
size: few
J: TRBJ2-1
D: -

CDR3: CSASRLAGAPGEQFF
DNA: TGCAGTGCTAGTCGACTAGCGGGAGCCCCGGGTGAGCAGTTCTTC
V: TRBV20-1
size: -
J: TRBJ2-1
D: TRBD2

CDR3: CASSLGLADEGDTQYF
DNA: TGTGCCAGCAGCTTGGGACTAGCGGACGAGGGGGATACGCAGTATTTT
V: TRBV7-3
size: -
J: TRBJ2-3
D: TRBD2

CDR3: CASSLFSRGMSGANVLTF
DNA: TGTGCCAGTAGTTTATTTTCCAGGGGAATGTCTGGGGCCAACGTCCTGACTTTC
V: TRBV19
size: few
J: TRBJ2-6
D: -

CDR3: CASSSPNQGRGYTF
DNA: TGTGCCAGCAGCTCGCCCAACCAGGGGCGAGGCTACACCTTC
V: TRBV5-6
size: -
J: TRBJ1-2
D: -

CDR3: CASSSALGGKEKLFF
DNA: TGTGCCAGCAGCTCCGCACTGGGGGGTAAGGAAAAACTGTTTTTT
V: TRBV5-6
size: -
J: TRBJ1-4
D: -

CDR3: CSVELQVSAQDTQYF
DNA: TGCAGCGTTGAACTACAGGTATCAGCACAAGATACGCAGTATTTT
V: TRBV29-1
size: -
J: TRBJ2-3
D: -

CDR3: CASSAGTSGGAQYF
DNA: TGTGCCAGCAGCGCCGGGACTAGCGGCGGCGCCCAGTACTTC
V: TRBV2
size: -
J: TRBJ2-5
D: TRBD2

CDR3: CASSKLRSSWFF
DNA: TGTGCCAGCAGTAAGCTCCGGAGCTCATGGTTCTTC
V: TRBV12-3/TRBV12-4
size: -
J: TRBJ2-1
D: -

CDR3: CAWSNRDSGADTQYF
DNA: TGTGCCTGGAGTAACCGGGACTCCGGGGCAGATACGCAGTATTTT
V: TRBV30
size: -
J: TRBJ2-3
D: -

CDR3: CASSPAKETYEQYF
DNA: TGTGCCAGTAGTCCGGCGAAGGAGACCTACGAGCAGTACTTC
V: TRBV19
size: -
J: TRBJ2-7
D: -

CDR3: CASSPWTSGTGTDTQYF
DNA: TGTGCCAGCAGCCCGTGGACTAGCGGGACTGGCACAGATACGCAGTATTTT
V: TRBV7-9
size: -
J: TRBJ2-3
D: TRBD2

CDR3: CASSEVGANYGYTF
DNA: TGTGCCAGCAGTGAGGTCGGAGCGAACTATGGCTACACCTTC
V: TRBV6-1
size: once
J: TRBJ1-2
D: -

CDR3: CSRLQGRNYGYTF
DNA: TGCAGCCGTTTACAGGGGAGAAACTATGGCTACACCTTC
V: TRBV29-1
size: -
J: TRBJ1-2
D: TRBD1

CDR3: CASSYSTGQASYEQYF
DNA: TGTGCCAGCAGTTACTCGACTGGACAGGCCTCCTACGAGCAGTACTTC
V: TRBV6-5
size: -
J: TRBJ2-7
D: TRBD1

CDR3: CASSYLGTTPEQETQYF
DNA: TGTGCCAGCAGTTACCTAGGGACTACACCGGAACAAGAGACCCAGTACTTC
V: TRBV6-7
size: once
J: TRBJ2-5
D: TRBD2

CDR3: CASSQIKTGTIAGELFF
DNA: TGCGCCAGCAGCCAGATCAAAACCGGGACTATCGCCGGGGAGCTGTTTTTT
V: TRBV4-1
size: -
J: TRBJ2-2
D: TRBD2

CDR3: CASSQGSPMQYF
DNA: TGTGCCAGCAGCCAAGGGTCCCCTATGCAGTACTTC
V: TRBV3-1/TRBV3-2
size: once
J: TRBJ2-7
D: -

CDR3: CASSPGHYLNEQFF
DNA: TGTGCCAGCAGCCCGGGACACTATCTCAATGAGCAGTTCTTC
V: TRBV7-2
size: -
J: TRBJ2-1
D: -

CDR3: CASSAGLAGSLQETQYF
DNA: TGTGCCAGCAGCGCCGGGCTAGCGGGATCTCTCCAAGAGACCCAGTACTTC
V: TRBV9
size: -
J: TRBJ2-5
D: TRBD2

CDR3: CASHQDPNTEAFF
DNA: TGTGCCAGCCATCAGGATCCGAACACTGAAGCTTTCTTT
V: TRBV5-5
size: -
J: TRBJ1-1
D: -

CDR3: CATSDRGQGVDQPQHF
DNA: TGTGCCACCAGTGATCGAGGACAGGGGGTGGACCAGCCCCAGCATTTT
V: TRBV24-1
size: -
J: TRBJ1-5
D: TRBD1

CDR3: CASSPSGGAYEQFF
DNA: TGTGCCAGCAGCCCGAGCGGGGGGGCATATGAGCAGTTCTTC
V: TRBV7-3
size: -
J: TRBJ2-1
D: TRBD2

CDR3: CASSLGSSGQDTQYF
DNA: TGTGCCAGCAGCTTGGGGTCTAGCGGGCAAGATACGCAGTATTTT
V: TRBV5-4
size: -
J: TRBJ2-3
D: TRBD2

CDR3: CASSPIGQGVHEQYF
DNA: TGTGCCAGCAGCCCCATCGGGCAGGGCGTCCACGAGCAGTACTTC
V: TRBV3-1/TRBV3-2
size: -
J: TRBJ2-7
D: -

CDR3: CSVQRTGAEAFF
DNA: TGCAGCGTTCAGAGAACAGGGGCTGAAGCTTTCTTT
V: TRBV29-1
size: -
J: TRBJ1-1
D: TRBD1

CDR3: CSASWGGAYNEQFF
DNA: TGCAGTGCTAGTTGGGGGGGGGCCTACAATGAGCAGTTCTTC
V: TRBV20-1
size: -
J: TRBJ2-1
D: TRBD2

CDR3: CASTSDRGSWQPQHF
DNA: TGTGCCAGCACTAGCGACAGGGGATCTTGGCAGCCCCAGCATTTT
V: TRBV6-5
size: -
J: TRBJ1-5
D: TRBD1

CDR3: CASSVAGGWNEQFF
DNA: TGTGCCAGCAGCGTAGCGGGAGGATGGAATGAGCAGTTCTTC
V: TRBV9
size: -
J: TRBJ2-1
D: TRBD2

CDR3: CASSPYRAGGTDTQYF
DNA: TGTGCCAGCTCACCATACAGGGCGGGGGGCACAGATACGCAGTATTTT
V: TRBV18
size: -
J: TRBJ2-3
D: -

CDR3: CASSEALTGLTEAFF
DNA: TGTGCCAGCAGTGAAGCGTTGACAGGGTTGACTGAAGCTTTCTTT
V: TRBV6-1
size: once
J: TRBJ1-1
D: TRBD1

CDR3: CASSLGRDREAFF
DNA: TGCGCCAGCAGCCTTGGCCGGGACAGGGAAGCTTTCTTT
V: TRBV4-1
size: once
J: TRBJ1-1
D: TRBD1

CDR3: CASSLLGASTDTQYF
DNA: TGTGCCAGCAGCTTGCTGGGGGCTAGCACAGATACGCAGTATTTT
V: TRBV7-2
size: -
J: TRBJ2-3
D: -